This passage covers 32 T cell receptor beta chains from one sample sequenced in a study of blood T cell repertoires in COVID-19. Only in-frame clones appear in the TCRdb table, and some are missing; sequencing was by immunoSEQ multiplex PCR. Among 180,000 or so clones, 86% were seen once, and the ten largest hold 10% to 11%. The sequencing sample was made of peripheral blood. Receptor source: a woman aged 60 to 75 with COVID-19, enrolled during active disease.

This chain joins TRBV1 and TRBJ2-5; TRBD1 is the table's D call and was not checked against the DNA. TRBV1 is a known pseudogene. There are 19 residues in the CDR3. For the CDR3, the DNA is TGCACCAGCAGCCAGCCAGGAAGGTGTGCTGCCCATCGAAAAGAGACCCAGTACTTC. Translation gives CTSSQPGRCAAHRKETQYF.

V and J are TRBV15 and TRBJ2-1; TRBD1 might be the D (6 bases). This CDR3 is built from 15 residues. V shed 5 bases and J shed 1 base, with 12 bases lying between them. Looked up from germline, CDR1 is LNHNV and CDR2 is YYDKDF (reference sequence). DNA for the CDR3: TGTGCCACCAGCGGGACCAGGGGATCCTACAATGAGCAGTTCTTC. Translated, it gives CATSGTRGSYNEQFF.

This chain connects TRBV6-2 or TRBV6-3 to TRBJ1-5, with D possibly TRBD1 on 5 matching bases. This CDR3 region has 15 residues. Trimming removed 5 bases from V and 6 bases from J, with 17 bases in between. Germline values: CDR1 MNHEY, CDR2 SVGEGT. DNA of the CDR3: TGTGCCAGCAGTCCCTCGGGGGGTCGGAGTCAGCCCCAGCATTTT. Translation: CASSPSGGRSQPQHF.

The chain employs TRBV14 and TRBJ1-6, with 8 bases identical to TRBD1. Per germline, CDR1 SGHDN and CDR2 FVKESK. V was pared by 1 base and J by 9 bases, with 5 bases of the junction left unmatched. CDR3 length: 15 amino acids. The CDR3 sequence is CASSQGGQGGSPLHF. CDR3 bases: TGTGCCAGCAGCCAAGGAGGACAGGGTGGTTCACCCCTCCACTTT.

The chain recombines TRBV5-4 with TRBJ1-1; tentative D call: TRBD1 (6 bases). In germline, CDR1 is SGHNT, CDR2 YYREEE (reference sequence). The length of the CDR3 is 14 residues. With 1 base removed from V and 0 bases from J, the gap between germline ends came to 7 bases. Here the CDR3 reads CASSLTGLNTEAFF. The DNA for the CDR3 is TGTGCCAGCAGCTTGACAGGGCTGAACACTGAAGCTTTCTTT.

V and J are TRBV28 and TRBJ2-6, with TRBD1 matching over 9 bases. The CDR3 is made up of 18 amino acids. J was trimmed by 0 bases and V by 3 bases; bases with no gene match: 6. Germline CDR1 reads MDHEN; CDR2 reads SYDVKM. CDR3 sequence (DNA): TGTGCCAGCAGTTTGCTCCGGGACAGGGTCTCTGGGGCCAACGTCCTGACTTTC. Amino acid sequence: CASSLLRDRVSGANVLTF.

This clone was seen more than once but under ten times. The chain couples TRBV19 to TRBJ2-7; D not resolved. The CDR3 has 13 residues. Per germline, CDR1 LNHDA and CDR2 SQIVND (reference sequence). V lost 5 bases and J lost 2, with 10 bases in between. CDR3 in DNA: TGTGCCAGTAGTTTTGACATCGCCTACGAGCAGTACTTC. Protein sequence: CASSFDIAYEQYF.

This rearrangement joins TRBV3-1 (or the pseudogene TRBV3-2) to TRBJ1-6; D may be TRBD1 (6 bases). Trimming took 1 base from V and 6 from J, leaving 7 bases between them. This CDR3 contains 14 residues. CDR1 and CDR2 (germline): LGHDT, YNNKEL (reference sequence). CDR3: CASSQADSNSPLHF. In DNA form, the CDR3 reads TGTGCCAGCAGCCAAGCGGACAGTAATTCACCCCTCCACTTT.

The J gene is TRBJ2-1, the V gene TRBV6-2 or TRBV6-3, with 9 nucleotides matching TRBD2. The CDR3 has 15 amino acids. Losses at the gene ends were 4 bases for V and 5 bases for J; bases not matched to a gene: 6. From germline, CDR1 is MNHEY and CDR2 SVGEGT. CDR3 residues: CASSFSGGGNNEQFF. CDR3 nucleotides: TGTGCCAGCAGTTTTAGCGGGGGAGGCAACAATGAGCAGTTCTTC.

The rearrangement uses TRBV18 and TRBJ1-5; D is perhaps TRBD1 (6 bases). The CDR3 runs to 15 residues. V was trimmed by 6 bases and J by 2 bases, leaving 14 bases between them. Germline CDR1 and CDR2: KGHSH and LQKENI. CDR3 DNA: TGTGCCAGCTCGTCAACCCGACAGGGCAATCAGCCCCAGCATTTT. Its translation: CASSSTRQGNQPQHF.

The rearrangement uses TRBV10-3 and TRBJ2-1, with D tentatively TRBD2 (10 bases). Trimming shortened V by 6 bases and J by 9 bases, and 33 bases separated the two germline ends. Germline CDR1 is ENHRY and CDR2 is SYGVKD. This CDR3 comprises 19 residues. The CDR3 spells CAISLQGAGSGRSGSEQFF. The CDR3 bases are TGTGCCATCAGCCTACAGGGGGCGGGTAGCGGGAGGAGTGGTAGTGAGCAGTTCTTC.

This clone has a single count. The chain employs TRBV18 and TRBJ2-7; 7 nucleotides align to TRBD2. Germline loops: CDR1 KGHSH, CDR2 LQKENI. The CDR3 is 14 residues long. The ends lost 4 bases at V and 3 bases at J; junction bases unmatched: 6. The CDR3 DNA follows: TGTGCCAGCTCACACCGGGGGGTAAACTACGAGCAGTACTTC. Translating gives CASSHRGVNYEQYF.

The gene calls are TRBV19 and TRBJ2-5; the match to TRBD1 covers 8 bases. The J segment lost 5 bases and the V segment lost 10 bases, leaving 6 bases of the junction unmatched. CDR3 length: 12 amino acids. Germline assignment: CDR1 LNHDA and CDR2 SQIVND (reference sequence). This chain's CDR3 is CATGQVRETQYF. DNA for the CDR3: TGTGCCACGGGACAGGTCCGGGAGACCCAGTACTTC.

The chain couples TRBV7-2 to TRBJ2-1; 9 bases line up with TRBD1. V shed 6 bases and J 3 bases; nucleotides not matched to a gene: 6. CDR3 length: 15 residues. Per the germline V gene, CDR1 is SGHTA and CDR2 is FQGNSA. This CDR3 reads CASSPRTGDYNEQFF. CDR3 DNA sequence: TGTGCCAGCAGTCCCCGGACAGGGGACTACAATGAGCAGTTCTTC.

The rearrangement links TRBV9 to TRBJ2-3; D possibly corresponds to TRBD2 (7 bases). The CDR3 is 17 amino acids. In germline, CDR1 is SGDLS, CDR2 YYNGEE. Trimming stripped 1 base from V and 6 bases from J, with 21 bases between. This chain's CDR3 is CASSVYSGLGGSDTQYF. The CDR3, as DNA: TGTGCCAGCAGCGTATATAGCGGGCTAGGGGGATCGGATACGCAGTATTTT.

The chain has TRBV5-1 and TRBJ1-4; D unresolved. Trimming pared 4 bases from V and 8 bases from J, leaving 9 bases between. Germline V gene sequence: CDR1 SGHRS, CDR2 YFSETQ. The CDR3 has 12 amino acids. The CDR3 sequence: CASSPPGEKLFF. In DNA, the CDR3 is TGCGCCAGCAGCCCCCCGGGGGAAAAACTGTTTTTT. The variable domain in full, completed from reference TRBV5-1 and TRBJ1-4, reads KAGVTQTPRYLIKTRGQQVTLSCSPISGHRSVSWYQQTPGQGLQFLFEYFSETQRNKGNFPGRFSGRQFSNSRSEMNVSTLELGDSALYLCASSPPGEKLFFGSGTQLSVL.

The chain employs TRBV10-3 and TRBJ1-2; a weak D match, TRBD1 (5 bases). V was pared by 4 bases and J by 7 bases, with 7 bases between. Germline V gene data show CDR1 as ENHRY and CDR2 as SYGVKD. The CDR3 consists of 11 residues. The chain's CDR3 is CAISVGVGYTF. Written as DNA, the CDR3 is TGTGCCATCAGTGTAGGGGTTGGCTACACCTTC.

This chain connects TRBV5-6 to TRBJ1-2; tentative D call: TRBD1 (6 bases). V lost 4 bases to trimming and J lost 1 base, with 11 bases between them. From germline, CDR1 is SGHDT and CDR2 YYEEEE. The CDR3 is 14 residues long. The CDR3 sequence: CASSLAGDNYGYTF. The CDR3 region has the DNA TGTGCCAGCAGCCTTGCAGGGGATAACTATGGCTACACCTTC.

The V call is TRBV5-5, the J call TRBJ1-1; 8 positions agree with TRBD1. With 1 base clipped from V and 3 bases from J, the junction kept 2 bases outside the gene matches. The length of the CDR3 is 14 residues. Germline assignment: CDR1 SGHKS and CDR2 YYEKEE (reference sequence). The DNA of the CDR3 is TGTGCCAGCAGCTTGACAGGGGGGCACACTGAAGCTTTCTTT. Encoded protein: CASSLTGGHTEAFF. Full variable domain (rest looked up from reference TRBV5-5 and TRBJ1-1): DAGVTQSPTHLIKTRGQQVTLRCSPISGHKSVSWYQQVLGQGPQFIFQYYEKEERGRGNFPDRFSARQFPNYSSELNVNALLLGDSALYLCASSLTGGHTEAFFGQGTRLTVV.

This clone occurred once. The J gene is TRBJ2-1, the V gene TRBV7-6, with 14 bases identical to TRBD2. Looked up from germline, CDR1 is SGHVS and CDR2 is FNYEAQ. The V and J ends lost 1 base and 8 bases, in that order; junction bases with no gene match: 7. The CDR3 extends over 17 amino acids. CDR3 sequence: CASSLVGTSGRGDEQFF. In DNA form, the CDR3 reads TGTGCCAGCAGCTTAGTTGGGACTAGCGGGAGAGGGGATGAGCAGTTCTTC.

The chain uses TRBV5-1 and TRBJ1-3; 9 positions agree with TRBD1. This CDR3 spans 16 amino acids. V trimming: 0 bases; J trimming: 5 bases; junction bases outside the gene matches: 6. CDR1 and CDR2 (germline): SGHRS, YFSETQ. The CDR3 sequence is CASSLAWGQGRNTIYF. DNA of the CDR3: TGCGCCAGCAGCTTGGCCTGGGGACAGGGCCGAAACACCATATATTTT. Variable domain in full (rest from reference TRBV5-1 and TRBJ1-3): KAGVTQTPRYLIKTRGQQVTLSCSPISGHRSVSWYQQTPGQGLQFLFEYFSETQRNKGNFPGRFSGRQFSNSRSEMNVSTLELGDSALYLCASSLAWGQGRNTIYFGEGSWLTVV.

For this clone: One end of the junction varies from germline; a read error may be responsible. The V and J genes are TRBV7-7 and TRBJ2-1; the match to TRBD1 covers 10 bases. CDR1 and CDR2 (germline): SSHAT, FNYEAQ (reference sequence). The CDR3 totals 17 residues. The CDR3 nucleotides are TGTGCTAGCAGTTTGGCCACCGGGACAGGGGCCTACAATGAGCAGTTCTTC. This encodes CASSLATGTGAYNEQFF.

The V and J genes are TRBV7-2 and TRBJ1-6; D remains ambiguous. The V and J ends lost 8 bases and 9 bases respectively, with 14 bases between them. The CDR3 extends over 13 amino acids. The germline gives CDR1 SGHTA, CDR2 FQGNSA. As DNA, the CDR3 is TGTGCCAGCGCCGCAGGTATAAGTTCACCCCTCCACTTT. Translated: CASAAGISSPLHF. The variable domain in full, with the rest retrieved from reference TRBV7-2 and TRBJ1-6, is GAGVSQSPSNKVTEKGKDVELRCDPISGHTALYWYRQSLGQGLEFLIYFQGNSAPDKSGLPSDRFSAERTGGSVSTLTIQRTQQEDSAVYLCASAAGISSPLHFGNGTRLTVT.

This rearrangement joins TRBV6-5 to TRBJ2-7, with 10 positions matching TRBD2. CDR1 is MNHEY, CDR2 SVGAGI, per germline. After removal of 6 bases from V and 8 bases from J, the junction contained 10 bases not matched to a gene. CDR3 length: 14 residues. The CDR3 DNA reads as TGTGCCAGCAGCCGGACTAGCGGTTGGGGGCAGCAGTACTTC. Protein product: CASSRTSGWGQQYF.

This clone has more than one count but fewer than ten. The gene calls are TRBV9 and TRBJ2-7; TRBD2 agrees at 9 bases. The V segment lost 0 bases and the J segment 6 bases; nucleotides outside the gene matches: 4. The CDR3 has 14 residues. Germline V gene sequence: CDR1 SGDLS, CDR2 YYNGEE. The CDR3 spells CASSVVGLAGEQYF. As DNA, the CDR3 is TGTGCCAGCAGCGTAGTGGGACTAGCTGGCGAGCAGTACTTC. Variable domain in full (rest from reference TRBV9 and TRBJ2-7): DSGVTQTPKHLITATGQRVTLRCSPRSGDLSVYWYQQSLDQGLQFLIQYYNGEERAKGNILERFSAQQFPDLHSELNLSSLELGDSALYFCASSVVGLAGEQYFGPGTRLTVT.

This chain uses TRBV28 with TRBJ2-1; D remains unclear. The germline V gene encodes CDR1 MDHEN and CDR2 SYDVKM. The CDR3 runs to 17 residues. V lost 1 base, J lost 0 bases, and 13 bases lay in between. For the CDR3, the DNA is TGTGCCAGCAGTTTATTACTGCAGGTAAGCTCCTACAATGAGCAGTTCTTC. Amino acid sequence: CASSLLLQVSSYNEQFF.

The CDR3 DNA is TGTGCCAGCAGCTTAACTAGCGGAACCTACAATGAGCAGTTCTTC. Translated, it gives CASSLTSGTYNEQFF. The gene calls are TRBV7-2 and TRBJ2-1, with TRBD2 matching 8 bases. This CDR3 is built from 15 residues. V lost 2 bases, J lost 2 bases, and 2 bases stayed unmatched. The germline CDR1 and CDR2 sequences are SGHTA and FQGNSA.

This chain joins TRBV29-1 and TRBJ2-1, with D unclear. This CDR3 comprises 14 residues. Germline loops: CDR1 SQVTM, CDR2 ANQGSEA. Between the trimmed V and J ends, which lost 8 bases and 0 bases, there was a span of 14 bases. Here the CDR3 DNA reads TGCAGCACCCTCTCAGCTAGCTCCTACAATGAGCAGTTCTTC. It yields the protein CSTLSASSYNEQFF.

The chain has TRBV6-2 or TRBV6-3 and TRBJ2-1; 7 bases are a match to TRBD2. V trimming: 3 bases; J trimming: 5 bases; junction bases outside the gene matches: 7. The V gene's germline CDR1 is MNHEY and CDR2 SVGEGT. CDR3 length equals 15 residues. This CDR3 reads CASSYQGLPNNEQFF. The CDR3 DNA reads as TGTGCCAGCAGTTATCAGGGACTACCCAACAATGAGCAGTTCTTC.

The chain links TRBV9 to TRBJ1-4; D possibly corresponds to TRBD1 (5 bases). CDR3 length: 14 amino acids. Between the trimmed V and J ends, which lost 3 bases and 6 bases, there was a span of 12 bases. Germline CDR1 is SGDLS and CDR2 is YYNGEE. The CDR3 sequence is CASSASGGDEKLFF. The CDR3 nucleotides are TGTGCCAGCAGCGCATCAGGAGGGGATGAAAAACTGTTTTTT.

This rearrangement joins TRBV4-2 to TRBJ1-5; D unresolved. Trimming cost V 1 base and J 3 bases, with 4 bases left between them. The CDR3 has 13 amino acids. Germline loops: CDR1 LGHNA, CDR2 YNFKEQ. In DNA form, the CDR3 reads TGTGCCAGCAGCCAAGGTCACAATCAGCCCCAGCATTTT. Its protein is CASSQGHNQPQHF.

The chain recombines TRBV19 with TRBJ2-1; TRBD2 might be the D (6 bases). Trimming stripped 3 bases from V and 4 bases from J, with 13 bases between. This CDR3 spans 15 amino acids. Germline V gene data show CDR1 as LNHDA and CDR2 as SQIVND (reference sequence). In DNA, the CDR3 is TGTGCCAGTAGTATGCGGCTAGCGCCATACAATGAGCAGTTCTTC. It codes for CASSMRLAPYNEQFF. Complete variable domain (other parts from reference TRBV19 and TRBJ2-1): DGGITQSPKYLFRKEGQNVTLSCEQNLNHDAMYWYRQDPGQGLRLIYYSQIVNDFQKGDIAEGYSVSREKKESFPLTVTSAQKNPTAFYLCASSMRLAPYNEQFFGPGTRLTVL.